A selection of T cell receptor beta chains follows, all from one sample in a study of T-cell memory formation after mild COVID-19. TCRdb recomputed calls from the 5' RACE reads with MiXCR, one row per CDR3 protein. The table includes roughly 450,000 distinct CDR3 sequences, approximately 19% detected once. Sequenced material: PBMCs or a T cell subset sorted from them (not recorded which). These receptors were obtained from a man aged 18 to 30 who had mild COVID-19 (a few samples of this study predate the infection). Cell type and time point are not known. Both conserved end residues are part of each CDR3.

len | v_gene | CDR3aa
15 | TRBV15 | CATSSRGLGRETQYF
12 | TRBV20-1 | CSARSGGLAAFF
17 | TRBV6-5 | CASSYSLGVSSYNEQFF
17 | TRBV5-1 | CASSLDEGGSYNSPLHF
11 | TRBV29-1 | CSGGDRYGYTF
13 | TRBV7-9 | CASSPPAGQGWYF
13 | TRBV5-1 | CASSLVGLSPLHF
16 | TRBV7-3 | CASSVGLHRNTDTQYF
18 | TRBV4-1 | CASSQDLETGTFRNEQFF
15 | TRBV18 | CASSAVGGYDTEAFF
15 | TRBV9 | CASSVVAGSTDTQYF
13 | TRBV7-2 | CASSLTIQETQYF
14 | TRBV18 | CASSPQLVNYGYTF
13 | TRBV7-2 | CASSLDQHYGYTF
14 | TRBV6-6 | CASSWTGKGTEAFF
17 | TRBV5-1 | CASSNSQGSSSYNEQFF
15 | TRBV10-3 | CAISESAGASGELFF
16 | TRBV24-1 | CATSPDRTGGNQPQHF
11 | TRBV12-3/TRBV12-4 | CASRQGGEQYF
14 | TRBV15 | CATGQGESYNEQFF
15 | TRBV5-4 | CASSLRLAGWDEQFF
14 | TRBV20-1 | CSALRRGSGNTIYF